Listed here is a single T cell receptor (beta chain). The table lists this clonotype with many counts. It lacks a known antigen. The record has no base qualities; no much larger clone is one base away. What this sample's treatment or condition label stands for: live attenuated yellow fever vaccine strain. At each blood-draw timepoint, two biological replicates of bulk PBMCs were obtained. PBMCs were isolated from peripheral blood using a standard Ficoll-Paque protocol. TriZol was used to extract RNA from bulk PBMCs, from CD4 and CD8 fractions, and from dextramer-positive and dextramer-negative fractions. The record originates from a study of T cells after yellow fever vaccination (dated by TCRdb to between 2017 and 2020). For context, the study as a whole: Libraries from fractions with low cell numbers were prepared with the SMART-Seq v4 Ultra Low Input RNA kit. Blood samples were taken at several timepoints before and after primary and secondary immunization, and bulk PBMC replicates and cell subsets were isolated. To track T-cell clones before and after primary and booster YFV17D yellow fever vaccination, bulk TCR alpha and beta repertoires were sequenced longitudinally. The cohort comprised two healthy male donors, one aged 18 to 30 and one aged 30 to 40 years. Broad study findings and their caveats: Most clones expanded after primary vaccination (almost 97% of CD4 and roughly 91% of CD8) were re-detected after the booster, suggesting that broad memory maintenance occurred. Because only a couple of donors were included in the study, the extent to which the findings can be generalized is limited. Computational filtering was needed because FACS-sorted repertoires could contain abundant contaminating clonotypes from the bulk population. A small share of clonotypes was detected in both CD4 and CD8 compartments, with the overlap likely arising from convergent recombination. The secondary T-cell response was weaker than the primary response but faster, peaking on day 5 instead of day 15.

TCR cDNA was synthesized by 5'RACE template switching, which introduced a universal primer site and unique molecular identifiers. cDNA synthesis was primed from both the TCR alpha and TCR beta constant segments. Libraries were amplified in two PCR steps, with sample barcodes and sequencing adapters added in the second step. Sequencing of libraries was performed on Illumina HiSeq 2500 (2x100 bp) or NovaSeq (2x150 bp). From the authors' description of their analysis: MIGEC was used to demultiplex reads and collapse the reads into UMI consensus sequences, and MiXCR was used for V(D)J alignment. Using edgeR on replicate PBMC samples, clonotypes were called vaccine-responding if FDR was below 0.01 and the log2 fold change was above 5 up to day 15. CD4 or CD8 identity was assigned to each bulk clonotype according to whether the clonotype was present at higher abundance in the sequenced CD4 repertoire or the sequenced CD8 repertoire. The public sequencing data were trimmed at Q25 with fastp and processed into clonotypes with MiXCR by TCRdb, which kept only in-frame beta chains. CDR3 protein sequences are deduplicated, and each keeps its most common genes and DNA. The V and J calls reflect TCRdb's pipeline rather than the authors' work. The sample has approximately 300,000 distinct CDR3 sequences on record, around 7% of them singletons. Roughly a sixth of the sample lies in the top ten.

CDR1 and CDR2 are drawn from the germline V gene: SGHTA, FQGNSA. V ends up 2 bases short and J 4 bases short, with an unmatched junction base count of 5. From the cysteine through the phenylalanine, the CDR3 covers 14 amino acids. Just CDR3 DNA is preserved here, 42 bases in frame from base 1. The specimen was PBMCs, collected more than 40 days after the first yellow fever vaccination. This TCR derives from a man between 18 and 29 years old who received the YFV17D yellow fever vaccine. Rearrangement joined TRBV7-2 to TRBJ2-7; 7 central nucleotides agree with TRBD2. CDR3 loop: CASSLFSSGYEQYF. The sequenced DNA is TGTGCCAGCAGCTTATTCTCTAGCGGTTACGAGCAGTACTTC.